Listed here is a single T cell receptor (beta chain). The target antigen is unknown. The data are from a study of blood T cell dynamics during melanoma immunotherapy. As to time point: pre-treatment baseline. No patient had earlier systemic cancer treatment, concurrent immunosuppressants, or another active cancer. The assay was immunoSEQ multiplex PCR, and TCRdb's table has in-frame clones only and misses some. Among over 10,000 clones listed, 70% to 85% were seen once. Findings and limits, study-wide: It remained unknown if the driving T cell clones were melanoma-specific.

V lost 0 bases and J 2 bases, leaving 14 bases between the germline ends. From germline, CDR1 is SGDLS and CDR2 YYNGEE. CDR3 size: 17 residues. The V and J genes are TRBV9 and TRBJ2-2; maybe TRBD2 (5 bases). The material was blood, obtained from a patient treated with checkpoint blockade. This clonotype originated in a human donor with melanoma. Written as DNA, the CDR3 is TGTGCCAGCAGCGTAGAGGGAGCTAGATATAACACCGGGGAGCTGTTTTTT. Its protein is CASSVEGARYNTGELFF.